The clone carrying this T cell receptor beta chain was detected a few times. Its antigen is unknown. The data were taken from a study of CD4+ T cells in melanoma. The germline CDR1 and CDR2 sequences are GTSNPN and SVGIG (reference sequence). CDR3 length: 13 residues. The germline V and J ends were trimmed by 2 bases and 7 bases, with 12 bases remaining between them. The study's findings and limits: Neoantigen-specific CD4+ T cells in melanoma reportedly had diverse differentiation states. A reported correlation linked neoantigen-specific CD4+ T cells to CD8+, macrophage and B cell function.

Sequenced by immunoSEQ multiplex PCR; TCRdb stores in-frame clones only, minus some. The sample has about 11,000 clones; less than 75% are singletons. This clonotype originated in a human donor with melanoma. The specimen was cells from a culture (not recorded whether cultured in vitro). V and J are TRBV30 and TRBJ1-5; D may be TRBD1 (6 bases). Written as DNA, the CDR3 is TGTGCCTGGAGTAATGGGGGCTTGCAGCCCCAGCATTTT. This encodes CAWSNGGLQPQHF.